A single TCR beta chain is shown here with its context. The sample originates from a study of blood T cell repertoires in COVID-19. Study as a whole: Whether acute or convalescent, the COVID-19 samples came from the United States, Italy and Spain. The analysed material was cDNA or gDNA that came from T cells, B-cell-depleted T cells, or PBMCs.

In the authors' workflow: Amplification with reference gene primers provided the estimates of nucleated cell counts. Assay used: immunoSEQ multiplex PCR; TCRdb lists only in-frame clones, some missing. Clonal size and the V and J genes are those of that table, whereas D and trimming came from the DNA. The sample lists around 50,000 clones; more than 65% were seen once. This CDR3 comprises 14 residues. V gave up 4 bases and J gave up 7 bases; unmatched junction bases: 10. The germline CDR1 and CDR2 sequences are SGHNT and YYREEE (reference sequence). The TCR sequence derives from a human donor in a cohort sampled during active COVID-19. The sequenced sample consisted of peripheral blood. The V call is TRBV5-4, the J call TRBJ2-7; 8 bases are a match to TRBD2. CDR3 DNA sequence: TGTGCCAGCAGCCATCCAGGGGCGGGAGGAGAGCAGTACTTC. Translated, it gives CASSHPGAGGEQYF.